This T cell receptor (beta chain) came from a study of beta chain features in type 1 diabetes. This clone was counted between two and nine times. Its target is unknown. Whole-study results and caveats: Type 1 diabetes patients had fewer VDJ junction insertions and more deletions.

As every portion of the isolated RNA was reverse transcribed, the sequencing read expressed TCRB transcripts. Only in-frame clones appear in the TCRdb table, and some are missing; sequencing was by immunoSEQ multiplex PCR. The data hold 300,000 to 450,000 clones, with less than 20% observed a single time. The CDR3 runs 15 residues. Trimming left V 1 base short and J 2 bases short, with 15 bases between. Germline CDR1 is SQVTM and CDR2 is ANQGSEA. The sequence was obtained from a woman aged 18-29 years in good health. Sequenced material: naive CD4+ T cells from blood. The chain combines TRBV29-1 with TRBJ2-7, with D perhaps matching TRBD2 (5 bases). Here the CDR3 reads CSVEAGSGGPYEQYF. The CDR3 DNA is TGCAGCGTTGAAGCGGGGTCAGGAGGCCCCTACGAGCAGTACTTC.